A single sample is the source of the 17 T cell receptor beta chains below, sequenced in a study of blood T cell repertoires in COVID-19. Method: immunoSEQ multiplex PCR; TCRdb's copy keeps in-frame clones and lacks some. The repertoire holds about 250,000 clones, with 60% to 75% as singletons. Sequences were obtained from peripheral blood. Source of these receptors: a woman older than 75 with acute or convalescent COVID-19.

The rearrangement uses TRBV2 and TRBJ2-5, with 10 bases aligning to TRBD1. V trimming: 7 bases; J trimming: 5 bases; junction bases outside the gene matches: 13. There are 16 residues in the CDR3. The germline V gene has CDR1 SNHLY and CDR2 FYNNEI. The CDR3 here is CASNGQGTGASETQYF. In DNA form, the CDR3 reads TGTGCCAGCAACGGCCAGGGGACAGGGGCTTCGGAGACCCAGTACTTC.

This clone was seen once. The gene calls are TRBV2 and TRBJ1-2; D is possibly TRBD1 (6 bases). Germline CDR1 reads SNHLY; CDR2 reads FYNNEI. This CDR3 comprises 15 residues. With 6 bases removed from V and 1 base from J, the gap between germline ends came to 15 bases. The CDR3 DNA is TGTGCCAGCAGACAGGACAGTATCGGTAACTATGGCTACACCTTC. Translated, it gives CASRQDSIGNYGYTF. Based on the CDR3 plus reference TRBV2 and TRBJ1-2, the full variable domain is EPEVTQTPSHQVTQMGQEVILRCVPISNHLYFYWYRQILGQKVEFLVSFYNNEISEKSEIFDDQFSVERPDGSNFTLKIRSTKLEDSAMYFCASRQDSIGNYGYTFGSGTRLTVV.

This clone was counted a single time. The rearrangement uses TRBV18 and TRBJ2-7, with TRBD2 identical over 11 bases. The germline V gene encodes CDR1 KGHSH and CDR2 LQKENI. With 3 bases clipped from V and 3 bases from J, the junction kept 1 base outside the gene matches. The CDR3 extends over 14 amino acids. The CDR3 coding sequence is TGTGCCAGCTCACCTAGCGGGAGGGGCTACGAGCAGTACTTC. It translates to CASSPSGRGYEQYF.

The chain links TRBV7-2 to TRBJ2-2, with 7 nucleotides matching TRBD2. The CDR3 is 13 residues long. Germline V lookup: CDR1 SGHTA, CDR2 FQGNSA. Trimming cost V 5 bases and J 6 bases; bases outside gene matches: 3. The CDR3 nucleotides read TGTGCCAGCAGCGTGACTAGCCCCGGGGAGCTGTTTTTT. This gives the protein CASSVTSPGELFF.

The chain combines TRBV3-1 (or the pseudogene TRBV3-2) with TRBJ2-5; 8 bases line up with TRBD2. This CDR3 spans 19 amino acids. V lost 2 bases to trimming and J lost 2 bases; unmatched junction nucleotides: 16. CDR1 and CDR2 (germline): LGHDT, YNNKEL (reference sequence). DNA for the CDR3: TGTGCCAGCAGCCAAAGGGCGGCGGTCTTAGCGGGGACACAAGAGACCCAGTACTTC. This translates into CASSQRAAVLAGTQETQYF.

This rearrangement joins TRBV4-1 to TRBJ2-2; 16 positions agree with TRBD2. With 6 bases clipped from V and 7 bases from J, the junction kept 8 bases outside the gene matches. Germline V gene sequence: CDR1 MGHRA, CDR2 YSYEKL. This CDR3 spans 17 amino acids. CDR3 region: CASRPGLAGGLVGELFF. The CDR3 nucleotides are TGCGCCAGCAGGCCGGGACTAGCGGGGGGGCTTGTCGGGGAGCTGTTTTTT.

This sequence joins TRBV18 and TRBJ1-1, with D maybe TRBD1 (5 bases). Trimming removed 6 bases at V and 3 bases at J, with 14 bases between. The CDR3 has 14 residues. Germline V gives CDR1 KGHSH, CDR2 LQKENI. CDR3 region: CASSHLTGDTEAFF. CDR3 DNA: TGTGCCAGCTCTCATCTAACGGGGGACACTGAAGCTTTCTTT.

The DNA of the CDR3 is TGCGCCAGCAGCTTGGCCGGGGGACTAGCGGGAGGTAATGAGCAGTTCTTC. This codes for CASSLAGGLAGGNEQFF. The V gene is TRBV5-1, the J gene TRBJ2-1; 15 bases fit TRBD2. The CDR3 loop spans 17 amino acids. Germline-derived CDR1 and CDR2 are SGHRS and YFSETQ. The V and J ends lost 0 bases and 7 bases, in that order; junction bases with no gene match: 5.

In its sample, this clone was seen many times. The gene calls are TRBV6-1 and TRBJ2-2, with D possibly TRBD2 on 6 matching bases. V shed 2 bases and J shed 7 bases, with 14 bases lying between them. The germline V gene has CDR1 MNHNS and CDR2 SASEGT. This CDR3 has 15 residues. The CDR3 DNA reads TGTGCCAGCAGTGAATTGGACGGGAGTTTCGGGGAGCTGTTTTTT. It translates to CASSELDGSFGELFF.

This clone was found a few times. The chain combines TRBV6-1 with TRBJ1-5, with D tentatively TRBD1 (6 bases). The germline CDR1 and CDR2 sequences are MNHNS and SASEGT. The CDR3 covers 15 residues. V was pared by 2 bases and J by 4 bases, with 12 bases between. CDR3 sequence: CASSELGGRNQPQHF. CDR3 sequence (DNA): TGTGCCAGCAGTGAACTAGGGGGTAGGAATCAGCCCCAGCATTTT.

The chain is built from TRBV6-5 and TRBJ2-3; 8 bases are shared with TRBD2. The length of the CDR3 is 14 residues. Losses at the gene ends were 2 bases for V and 7 bases for J; bases not matched to a gene: 5. Germline lookup yields CDR1 MNHEY and CDR2 SVGAGI. CDR3 amino acids: CASSYGGGGNTQYF. The CDR3 DNA follows: TGTGCCAGCAGTTACGGGGGCGGGGGGAATACGCAGTATTTT.

This clone appeared a single time. The chain recombines TRBV5-6 with TRBJ1-6; D uncertain. The CDR3 covers 15 residues. Per the germline V gene, CDR1 is SGHDT and CDR2 is YYEEEE. V lost 4 bases to trimming and J lost 0 bases, with 8 bases between them. The CDR3 is CASSVGSSYNSPLHF. CDR3 nucleotides: TGTGCCAGCAGCGTGGGTAGCTCCTATAATTCACCCCTCCACTTT.

The chain recombines TRBV29-1 with TRBJ1-2; D unresolved. CDR3 length: 11 residues. The germline V and J ends were trimmed by 4 bases and 5 bases, with 8 bases remaining between them. Germline CDR1 is SQVTM and CDR2 is ANQGSEA. The DNA of the CDR3 is TGCAGCGTTGTAAGGGAGTATGGCTACACCTTC. Translation gives CSVVREYGYTF. The whole variable domain, remainder taken from reference TRBV29-1 and TRBJ1-2, is SAVISQKPSRDICQRGTSLTIQCQVDSQVTMMFWYRQQPGQSLTLIATANQGSEATYESGFVIDKFPISRPNLTFSTLTVSNMSPEDSSIYLCSVVREYGYTFGSGTRLTVV.

This chain joins TRBV12-3 or TRBV12-4 and TRBJ1-2; 7 positions match TRBD1. With V trimmed by 6 bases and J by 8 bases, 9 bases remained unmatched. The CDR3 is made up of 13 amino acids. The CDR3 DNA follows: TGTGCCAGCAGGCAAACAGGGGTTCGGGGCTACACCTTC. Translating gives CASRQTGVRGYTF.

This chain links TRBV12-3 or TRBV12-4 with TRBJ2-7; D might be TRBD2 (5 bases). The CDR3 loop spans 12 amino acids. V lost 5 bases to trimming and J lost 5 bases, with 10 bases between them. CDR3 loop: CASSPSRDEQYF. The CDR3 DNA reads TGTGCCAGCAGTCCCTCGAGGGACGAGCAGTACTTC.

The V call is TRBV3-1 (or the pseudogene TRBV3-2), the J call TRBJ2-5, with 7 bases matching TRBD2. The CDR3 is made up of 14 amino acids. CDR1 LGHDT and CDR2 YNNKEL come from the germline V gene (reference sequence). The trim removed 1 base at V and 2 bases at J, leaving 1 base unmatched. The CDR3 spells CASSQAGGQETQYF. The CDR3 DNA sequence: TGTGCCAGCAGCCAAGCGGGGGGACAAGAGACCCAGTACTTC.

The genes are TRBV5-1 and TRBJ2-7; the match to TRBD1 covers 8 bases. The V segment lost 0 bases and the J segment 7 bases; nucleotides outside the gene matches: 6. Looked up from germline, CDR1 is SGHRS and CDR2 is YFSETQ. CDR3 size: 14 residues. CDR3: CASSLGTGSQEQYF. The CDR3 DNA reads as TGCGCCAGCAGCTTGGGGACAGGGAGTCAGGAGCAGTACTTC.